The text below deals with one T cell receptor beta chain. These data belong to a study of blood T cell repertoires in COVID-19. Study-wide context: The United States, Italy and Spain provided the acute and convalescent COVID-19 samples. The analysed material was cDNA or gDNA that came from T cells, B-cell-depleted T cells, or PBMCs.

Germline loops: CDR1 SGHRS, CDR2 YFSETQ. The CDR3 runs 17 residues. The germline V and J ends were trimmed by 0 bases and 6 bases, with 22 bases remaining between them. Authors' data handling: Counts of nucleated cells, estimated from reference gene primer amplification, were obtained. Sequenced by immunoSEQ multiplex PCR; TCRdb stores in-frame clones only, minus some. D and trimming come from the DNA, and the V and J calls and clone size come from that table. Among roughly 80,000 clones listed, around nine tenths were seen once. The genes are TRBV5-1 and TRBJ2-7; perhaps TRBD1 as D (5 bases). The sequence came from a woman aged 55-70 years with acute or convalescent COVID-19. What was sequenced was peripheral blood. DNA of the CDR3: TGCGCCAGCAGCTTGGCTCGACAGCGATTTTGGATAGGCGAGCAGTACTTC. Protein product: CASSLARQRFWIGEQYF.